This T cell receptor beta chain is from a study of shared clonotypes between healthy human individuals. Findings of the study overall: Sequencing depth was expected to affect clonotype sharing among donors.

Worth noting for this clone: Its antigen is still unknown.

It was at deep level that the assay was run. Generated by immunoSEQ multiplex PCR, the TCRdb table keeps only in-frame clones and is missing some. The sample holds 2 million to 3 million clones, roughly 93% seen once. CDR1 is SQVTM and CDR2 is ANQGSEA in the germline V gene. The CDR3 length is 13 residues. V was clipped by 6 bases and J by 0 bases, with 9 bases between them. This clonotype originated in a man aged 18-30 years in good health. Some clones in this sample may be carry-over from other donors' samples. Sequencing input: naive CD4+ T cells from PBMCs. Subset given: CD45RA+ positively selected. The chain uses TRBV29-1 and TRBJ2-1; D uncertain. The CDR3 loop reads CSVLTSSYNEQFF. As DNA, the CDR3 is TGCAGCGTGCTCACGAGCTCCTACAATGAGCAGTTCTTC.